A single sample is the source of the 3 T cell receptor beta chains below, sequenced in a study of regulatory T cells in long-lasting Graves disease. To make TCR beta libraries, researchers used iRepertoire HTBI primers and Arm-PCR of CDR3 regions. TCRdb re-called the multiplex PCR reads with MiXCR, one entry per CDR3 protein. This sample has about 420,000 distinct CDR3 sequences, with about a sixth found just once. Time point in this sample: newly diagnosed GD, antithyroid drugs for less than 3 months. Generation of the TCR library employed RNA extracted from PBMCs. The sample was also linked to a second study, of T cells in Graves' hyperthyroidism and ophthalmopathy.

The material sequenced was peripheral blood mononuclear cells (PBMCs), taken at new diagnosis, from a patient treated with antithyroid drugs. These receptors were obtained from a young woman with Graves disease.

This clonotype turned up a few times. The chain has TRBV18 and TRBJ2-1, with D unclear. The CDR3 totals 15 residues. CDR1 KGHSH and CDR2 LQKENI come from the germline V gene. Trimming removed 4 bases from V and 4 bases from J, with 14 bases in between. CDR3 loop: CASSQQKGIYNEQFF. Written as DNA, the CDR3 is TGTGCCAGCTCACAGCAGAAGGGAATTTACAATGAGCAGTTCTTC.

This clonotype was seen ten or more times. Here the CDR3 reads CATSDGTGIPETQYF. In DNA form, the CDR3 reads TGTGCCACCAGTGATGGAACCGGGATTCCAGAGACCCAGTACTTC. V gene TRBV24-1 combines with J gene TRBJ2-5; tentative D call: TRBD2 (5 bases). Germline V lookup: CDR1 KGHDR, CDR2 SFDVKD. V gave up 3 bases and J gave up 4 bases, with 14 bases separating them. The CDR3 spans 15 residues.

This clonotype has at least ten counts. The chain carries TRBV19 and TRBJ2-2; unclear D gene. V shed 5 bases and J shed 0 bases, with 10 bases lying between them. CDR1 is LNHDA, CDR2 SQIVND, per germline (reference sequence). The CDR3 runs 15 residues. The CDR3 sequence is CASSRRATNTGELFF. The CDR3 nucleotides are TGTGCCAGTAGTCGTAGGGCGACGAACACCGGGGAGCTGTTTTTT. The full variable domain, completed using reference TRBV19 and TRBJ2-2, is DGGITQSPKYLFRKEGQNVTLSCEQNLNHDAMYWYRQDPGQGLRLIYYSQIVNDFQKGDIAEGYSVSREKKESFPLTVTSAQKNPTAFYLCASSRRATNTGELFFGEGSRLTVL.